This TCR beta chain was captured by sequencing in a study of T cell responses to AZD1222 COVID-19 vaccine. Trimming left V 4 bases short and J 2 bases short, with 8 bases between. This CDR3 has 13 residues. Study-wide findings and caveats: Variant regions that are unmutated are reportedly the target of nearly half of spike-specific TCRs. Clonal diversity was possibly underestimated; the donors were predominantly white British and more often female. Vaccine-associated CD4 TCRs spanned spike, dominant at 160-218 and 743-854. No day 14 peak samples; only post-peak repertoires were characterized.

The protocol was immunoSEQ multiplex PCR, while the TCRdb copy is restricted to in-frame clones and leaves out a portion. The sample carries 150,000 to 200,000 clones, 90% to 95% recorded once. This clone was recorded only once. The target antigen is unknown. Other DNA sequences in the same sample also yield this CDR3. This chain links TRBV12-3 or TRBV12-4 with TRBJ1-2; a possible D gene is TRBD1 (6 bases). Here the sequenced sample was peripheral blood, taken on day 0 of MenACWY control vaccination. The origin of this receptor is an adult in good health. In nucleotides, the CDR3 is TGTGCCAGCAGTTCGAGGGGGAACTATGGCTACACCTTC. Its translation: CASSSRGNYGYTF.